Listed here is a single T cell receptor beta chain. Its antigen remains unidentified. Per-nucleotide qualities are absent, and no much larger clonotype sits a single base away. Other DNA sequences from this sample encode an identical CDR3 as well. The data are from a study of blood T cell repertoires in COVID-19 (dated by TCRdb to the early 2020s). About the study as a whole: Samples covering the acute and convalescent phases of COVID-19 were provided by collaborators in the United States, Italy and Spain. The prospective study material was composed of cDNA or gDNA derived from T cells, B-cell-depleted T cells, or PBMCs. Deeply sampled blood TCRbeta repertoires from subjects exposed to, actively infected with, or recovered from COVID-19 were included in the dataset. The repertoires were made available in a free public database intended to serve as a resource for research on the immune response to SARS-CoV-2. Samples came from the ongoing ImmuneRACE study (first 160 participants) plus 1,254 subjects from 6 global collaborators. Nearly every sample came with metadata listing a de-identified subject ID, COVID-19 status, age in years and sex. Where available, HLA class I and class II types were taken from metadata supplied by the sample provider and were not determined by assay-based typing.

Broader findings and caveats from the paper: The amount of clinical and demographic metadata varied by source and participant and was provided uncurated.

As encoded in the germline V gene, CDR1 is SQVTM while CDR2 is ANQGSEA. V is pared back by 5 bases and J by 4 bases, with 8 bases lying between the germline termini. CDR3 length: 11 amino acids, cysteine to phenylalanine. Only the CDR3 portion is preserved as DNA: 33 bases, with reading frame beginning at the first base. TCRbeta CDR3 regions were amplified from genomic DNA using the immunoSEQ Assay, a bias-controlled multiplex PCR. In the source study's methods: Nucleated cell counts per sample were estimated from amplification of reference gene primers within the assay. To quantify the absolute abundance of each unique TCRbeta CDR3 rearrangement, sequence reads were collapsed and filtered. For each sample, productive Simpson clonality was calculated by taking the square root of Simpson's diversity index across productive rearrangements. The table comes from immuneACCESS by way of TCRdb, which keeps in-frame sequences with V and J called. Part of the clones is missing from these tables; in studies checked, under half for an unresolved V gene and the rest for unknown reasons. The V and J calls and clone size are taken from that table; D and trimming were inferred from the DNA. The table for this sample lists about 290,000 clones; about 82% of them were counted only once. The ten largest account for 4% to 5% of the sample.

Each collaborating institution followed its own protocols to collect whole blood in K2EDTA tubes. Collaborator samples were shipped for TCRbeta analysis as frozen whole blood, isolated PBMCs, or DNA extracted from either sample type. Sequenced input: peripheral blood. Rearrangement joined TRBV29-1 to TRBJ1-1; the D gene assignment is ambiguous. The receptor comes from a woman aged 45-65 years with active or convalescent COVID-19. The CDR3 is CSVQGSTEAFF. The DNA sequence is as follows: TGCAGCGTTCAAGGGAGCACTGAAGCTTTCTTT.